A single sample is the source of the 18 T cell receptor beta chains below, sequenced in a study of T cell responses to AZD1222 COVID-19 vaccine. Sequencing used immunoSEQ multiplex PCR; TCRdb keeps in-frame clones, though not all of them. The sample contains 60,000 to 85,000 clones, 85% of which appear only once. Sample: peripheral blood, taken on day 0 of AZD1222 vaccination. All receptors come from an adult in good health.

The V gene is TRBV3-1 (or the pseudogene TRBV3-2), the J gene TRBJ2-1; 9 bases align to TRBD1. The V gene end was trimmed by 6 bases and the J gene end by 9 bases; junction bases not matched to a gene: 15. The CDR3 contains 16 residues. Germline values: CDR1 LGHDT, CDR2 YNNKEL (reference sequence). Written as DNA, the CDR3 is TGTGCCAGCAGTCATGGCCGACAGGGGGGGGTTAGTGAGCAGTTCTTC. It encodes CASSHGRQGGVSEQFF.

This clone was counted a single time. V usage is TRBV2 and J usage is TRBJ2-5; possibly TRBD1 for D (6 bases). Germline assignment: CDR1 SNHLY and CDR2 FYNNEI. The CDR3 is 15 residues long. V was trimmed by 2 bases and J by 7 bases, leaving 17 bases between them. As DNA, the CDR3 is TGTGCCAGCAGTGAAAGGGGGACGGCCTCAGGGACCCAGTACTTC. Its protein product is CASSERGTASGTQYF.

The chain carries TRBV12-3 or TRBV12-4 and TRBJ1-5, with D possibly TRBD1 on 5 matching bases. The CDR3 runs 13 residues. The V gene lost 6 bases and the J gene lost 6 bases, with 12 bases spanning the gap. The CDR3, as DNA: TGTGCCAGCAGGGGGATCGGGGGTCAGCCCCAGCATTTT. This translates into CASRGIGGQPQHF.

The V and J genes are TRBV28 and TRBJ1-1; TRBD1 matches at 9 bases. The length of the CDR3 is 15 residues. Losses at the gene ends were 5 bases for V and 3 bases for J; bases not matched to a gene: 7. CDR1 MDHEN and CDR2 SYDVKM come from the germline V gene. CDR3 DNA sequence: TGTGCCAGCAGTCTCCCCGGACAGGGGCACACTGAAGCTTTCTTT. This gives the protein CASSLPGQGHTEAFF.

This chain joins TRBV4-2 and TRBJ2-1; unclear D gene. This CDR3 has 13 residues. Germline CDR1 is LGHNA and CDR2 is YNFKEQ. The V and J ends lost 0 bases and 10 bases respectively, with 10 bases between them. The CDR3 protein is CASSQDQTREQFF. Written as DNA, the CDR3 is TGTGCCAGCAGCCAAGATCAAACGAGGGAGCAGTTCTTC.

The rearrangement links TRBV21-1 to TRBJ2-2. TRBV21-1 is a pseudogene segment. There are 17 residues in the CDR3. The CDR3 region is CASTVLTRPKNTGELFF. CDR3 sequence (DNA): TGTGCCAGCACCGTGTTAACCCGACCAAAAAACACCGGGGAGCTGTTTTTT.

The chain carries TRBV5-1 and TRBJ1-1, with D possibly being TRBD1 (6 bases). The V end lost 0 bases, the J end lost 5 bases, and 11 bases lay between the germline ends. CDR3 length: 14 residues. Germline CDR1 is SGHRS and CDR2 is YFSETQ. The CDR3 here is CASSLGAQGTEAFF. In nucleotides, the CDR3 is TGCGCCAGCAGCTTGGGAGCCCAGGGGACTGAAGCTTTCTTT.

The CDR3 sequence is CASRKFANTGELFF. CDR3 DNA sequence: TGTGCCAGCAGGAAATTCGCGAACACCGGGGAGCTGTTTTTT. J is TRBJ2-2 and V is TRBV6-5; D remains ambiguous. CDR1 MNHEY and CDR2 SVGAGI come from the germline V gene. This CDR3 contains 14 residues. Trimming took 6 bases from V and 0 from J, leaving 8 bases between them.

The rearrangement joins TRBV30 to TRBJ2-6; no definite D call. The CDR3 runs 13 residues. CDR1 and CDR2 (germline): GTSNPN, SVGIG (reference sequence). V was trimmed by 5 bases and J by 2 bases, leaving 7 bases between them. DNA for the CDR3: TGTGCCTGGTCACGGGCTGGGGCCAACGTCCTGACTTTC. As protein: CAWSRAGANVLTF.

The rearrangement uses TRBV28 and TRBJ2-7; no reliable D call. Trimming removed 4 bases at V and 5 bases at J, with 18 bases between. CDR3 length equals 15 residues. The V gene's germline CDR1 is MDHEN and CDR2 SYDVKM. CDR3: CASSSTRRAGHEQYF. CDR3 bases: TGTGCCAGCAGTTCGACCAGGCGAGCTGGCCACGAGCAGTACTTC.

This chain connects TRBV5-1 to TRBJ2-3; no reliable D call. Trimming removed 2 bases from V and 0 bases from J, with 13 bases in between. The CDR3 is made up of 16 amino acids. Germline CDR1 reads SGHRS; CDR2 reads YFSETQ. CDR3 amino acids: CASSFVSSSSTDTQYF. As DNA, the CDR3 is TGCGCCAGCAGCTTCGTATCCAGCTCAAGCACAGATACGCAGTATTTT.

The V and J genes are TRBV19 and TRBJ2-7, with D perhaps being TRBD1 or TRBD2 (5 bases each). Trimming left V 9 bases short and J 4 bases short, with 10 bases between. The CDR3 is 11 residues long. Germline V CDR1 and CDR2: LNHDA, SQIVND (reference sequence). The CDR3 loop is CASQRGYEQYF. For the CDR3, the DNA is TGTGCCAGCCAGAGGGGTTACGAGCAGTACTTC.

CDR3 amino acids: CASSVSTGSYEQYF. CDR3 in DNA: TGCGCCAGCAGCGTTTCGACAGGGTCCTACGAGCAGTACTTC. The rearrangement links TRBV5-1 to TRBJ2-7; TRBD1 agrees at 7 bases. CDR3 length: 14 amino acids. V shed 4 bases, J shed 1 base, and the junction held 5 bases outside the gene matches. Germline CDR1 reads SGHRS; CDR2 reads YFSETQ. Full variable domain (remainder filled in from reference TRBV5-1 and TRBJ2-7): KAGVTQTPRYLIKTRGQQVTLSCSPISGHRSVSWYQQTPGQGLQFLFEYFSETQRNKGNFPGRFSGRQFSNSRSEMNVSTLELGDSALYLCASSVSTGSYEQYFGPGTRLTVT.

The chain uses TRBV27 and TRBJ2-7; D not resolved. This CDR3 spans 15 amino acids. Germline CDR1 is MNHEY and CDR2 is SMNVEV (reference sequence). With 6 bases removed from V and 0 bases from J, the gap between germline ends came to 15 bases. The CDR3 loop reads CASSVLDGPSYEQYF. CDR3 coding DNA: TGTGCCAGCAGCGTATTGGACGGTCCCTCCTACGAGCAGTACTTC.

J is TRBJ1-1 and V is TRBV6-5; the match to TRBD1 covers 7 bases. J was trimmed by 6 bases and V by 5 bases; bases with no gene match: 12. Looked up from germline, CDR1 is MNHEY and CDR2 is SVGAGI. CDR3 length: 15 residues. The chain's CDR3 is CASSSSSTGTAEAFF. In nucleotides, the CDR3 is TGTGCCAGCAGTAGTTCCTCGACAGGGACCGCTGAAGCTTTCTTT.

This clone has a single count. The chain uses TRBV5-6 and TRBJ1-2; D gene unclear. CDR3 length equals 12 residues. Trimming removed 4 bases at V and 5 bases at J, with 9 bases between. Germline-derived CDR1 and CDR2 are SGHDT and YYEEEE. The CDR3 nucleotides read TGTGCCAGCAGCCCCCGAGGGTATGGCTACACCTTC. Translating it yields CASSPRGYGYTF.

This chain's CDR3 is CASSRTGPLNEQYF. CDR3 bases: TGTGCCAGCAGCCGGACAGGGCCGCTCAACGAGCAGTACTTC. The rearrangement joins TRBV3-1 (or the pseudogene TRBV3-2) to TRBJ2-7, with 8 positions matching TRBD1. V lost 4 bases and J lost 5; bases outside the gene matches: 7. The CDR3 runs to 14 residues. CDR1 is LGHDT and CDR2 is YNNKEL in the germline V gene (reference sequence).

CDR3: CASSLRIESSYEQYF. In DNA, the CDR3 is TGCGCCAGCAGCTTGAGAATCGAGAGCTCCTACGAGCAGTACTTC. The chain has TRBV5-1 and TRBJ2-7, with D unresolved. Trimming removed 1 base from V and 0 bases from J, with 11 bases in between. Per germline, CDR1 SGHRS and CDR2 YFSETQ. CDR3 length: 15 amino acids.